Following are 20 T cell receptor beta chains from one sample sequenced in a study of regulatory T cells in long-lasting Graves disease. Relying on iRepertoire HTBI primers and Arm-PCR of CDR3 regions, the team built TCR beta libraries. TCRdb itself ran the multiplex PCR reads through MiXCR, one entry per CDR3 protein. The table records 440,000 or so distinct CDR3 sequences, 14% to 15% of them present only once. Stated time point: newly diagnosed GD, antithyroid drugs for less than 3 months. The authors made the TCR library using RNA they extracted from PBMCs. This sample also belongs to another study, concerning T cells in Graves' hyperthyroidism and ophthalmopathy.

Sample: peripheral blood mononuclear cells (PBMCs), taken at new diagnosis, from a patient treated with antithyroid drugs. These TCRs come from a young woman with Graves disease.

This clonotype was recorded a few times. V is TRBV7-2 and J is TRBJ2-1, with 10 bases fitting TRBD2. Germline lookup yields CDR1 SGHTA and CDR2 FQGNSA. V shed 7 bases, J shed 3 bases, and the junction held 18 bases outside the gene matches. CDR3 length: 19 amino acids. Here the CDR3 reads CASTLLPGLALTIYNEQFF. DNA of the CDR3: TGTGCCAGCACCCTCCTGCCGGGACTAGCGTTAACCATCTACAATGAGCAGTTCTTC.

This clonotype appeared many times. J is TRBJ2-7 and V is TRBV13; no firm D call. V was trimmed by 6 bases and J by 3 bases, leaving 9 bases between them. The germline V gene has CDR1 PRHDT and CDR2 FYEKMQ (reference sequence). The CDR3 extends over 12 amino acids. CDR3 sequence (DNA): TGTGCCAGCAGGGGAAGCGACTACGAGCAGTACTTC. It codes for CASRGSDYEQYF.

V and J are TRBV6-1 and TRBJ1-1; weak D call: TRBD1 (5 bases). The germline gives CDR1 MNHNS, CDR2 SASEGT. The V gene lost 10 bases and the J gene lost 4 bases, with 19 bases spanning the gap. The CDR3 length is 14 residues. The chain's CDR3 is CATRATVDGTEAFF. The CDR3 DNA sequence: TGTGCCACAAGGGCGACAGTCGATGGCACTGAAGCTTTCTTT.

In this sample, this clonotype turned up many times. The rearrangement uses TRBV12-5 and TRBJ2-7; 11 nucleotides match TRBD1. Trimming at V came to 5 bases and at J to 4 bases, leaving 13 bases not matched to a gene. CDR1 is LGHNT and CDR2 is FRNRAP in the germline V gene. This CDR3 contains 17 residues. The CDR3: CASGLRTVGTGGYEQYF. The CDR3 region has the DNA TGTGCTAGTGGTCTACGTACCGTGGGGACAGGGGGTTACGAGCAGTACTTC.

This chain joins TRBV6-5 and TRBJ1-1; a possible D gene is TRBD1 (6 bases). This CDR3 has 17 amino acids. Germline assignment: CDR1 MNHEY and CDR2 SVGAGI. Trimming stripped 1 base from V and 1 base from J, with 16 bases between. CDR3 sequence: CASSYWSGGLRNTEAFF. CDR3 bases: TGTGCCAGCAGTTACTGGTCGGGGGGCTTGAGGAACACTGAAGCTTTCTTT.

The rearrangement uses TRBV10-3 and TRBJ2-3, with TRBD2 matching over 9 bases. Losses at the gene ends were 4 bases for V and 15 bases for J; bases not matched to a gene: 8. Germline CDR1 is ENHRY and CDR2 is SYGVKD. The CDR3 spans 12 residues. This CDR3 is CAISGRLAALYF. CDR3 DNA: TGTGCCATCAGTGGGCGACTAGCGGCCCTATATTTT.

In this sample, this clonotype turned up many times. The chain links TRBV11-2 to TRBJ2-5; 12 bases map to TRBD2. Losses at the gene ends were 5 bases for V and 7 bases for J; bases not matched to a gene: 8. The CDR3 runs to 15 residues. CDR1 and CDR2 (germline): SGHAT, FQNNGV. The CDR3 reads CASSLGTSGFGTQYF. The CDR3 DNA follows: TGTGCCAGCAGCCTGGGGACTAGCGGGTTCGGGACCCAGTACTTC.

This clonotype was seen repeatedly, ten times or more. The rearrangement uses TRBV12-3 or TRBV12-4 and TRBJ2-1, with 15 positions matching TRBD2. The CDR3 is 16 amino acids. V lost 5 bases to trimming and J lost 9 bases; unmatched junction nucleotides: 8. In DNA form, the CDR3 reads TGTGCCAGCAGTCAAGGGACTAGCGGGAGGAGGGGTGAGCAGTTCTTC. Translated: CASSQGTSGRRGEQFF.

This clonotype was seen many times. This sequence joins TRBV28 and TRBJ2-5; 8 nucleotides align to TRBD2. This CDR3 comprises 16 residues. Germline V lookup: CDR1 MDHEN, CDR2 SYDVKM. Trimming took 3 bases from V and 5 from J; bases not matched to a gene: 11. The CDR3 DNA sequence: TGTGCCAGCAGTTTGTCAGCGGGAGCAGCGCCGGAGACCCAGTACTTC. It codes for CASSLSAGAAPETQYF.

The chain couples TRBV10-1 to TRBJ1-1; the D gene is possibly TRBD1 (6 bases). V lost 7 bases, J lost 3 bases, and 15 bases lay in between. This CDR3 region has 14 residues. CDR1 WNHNN and CDR2 SYGVQD come from the germline V gene (reference sequence). In DNA, the CDR3 is TGCGCCAGCAAGGGGGGCCCAAGGGACACTGAAGCTTTCTTT. It codes for CASKGGPRDTEAFF.

This clonotype was detected only a few times. The rearrangement joins TRBV6-4 to TRBJ1-2; TRBD1 aligns across 7 bases. Trimming took 3 bases from V and 8 from J; bases not matched to a gene: 6. The CDR3 sequence is 13 residues long. CDR1 MRHNA and CDR2 SNTAGT come from the germline V gene. The CDR3 coding sequence is TGTGCCAGCAGTGAAACCGGGACAGAGGGCTACACCTTC. This codes for CASSETGTEGYTF.

Many counts were recorded for this clonotype. The chain joins TRBV12-3 or TRBV12-4 to TRBJ2-3; 15 nucleotides line up with TRBD2. With V trimmed by 7 bases and J by 5 bases, 7 bases remained unmatched. There are 16 residues in the CDR3. The CDR3 reads CASKLPGLAGGDTQYF. The CDR3 nucleotides read TGTGCCAGCAAACTCCCGGGACTAGCGGGAGGAGATACGCAGTATTTT.

The V call is TRBV30, the J call TRBJ2-2; weak D call: TRBD1 (5 bases). Trimming took 4 bases from V and 6 from J, leaving 12 bases between them. CDR1 and CDR2 (germline): GTSNPN, SVGIG (reference sequence). The CDR3 has 13 amino acids. The CDR3 DNA reads as TGTGCCTGGACCCAGGGCAGGCCCGGGGAGCTGTTTTTT. Residues: CAWTQGRPGELFF. The whole variable domain, remainder taken from reference TRBV30 and TRBJ2-2, is SQTIHQWPATLVQPVGSPLSLECTVEGTSNPNLYWYRQAAGRGLQLLFYSVGIGQISSEVPQNLSASRPQDRQFILSSKKLLLSDSGFYLCAWTQGRPGELFFGEGSRLTVL.

This clonotype has a count of ten or more. V and J are TRBV11-2 and TRBJ2-5, with D uncertain. From germline, CDR1 is SGHAT and CDR2 FQNNGV. Trimming shortened V by 1 base and J by 5 bases, and 14 bases separated the two germline ends. The CDR3 is made up of 15 amino acids. The CDR3 DNA sequence: TGTGCCAGCAGCTTAGGTCGGGCCGTCGGGGAGACCCAGTACTTC. This codes for CASSLGRAVGETQYF.

A few counts support this clonotype. This sequence may be a read error, since a much larger clone differs from it by one base. The CDR3 nucleotides are TGTGCCAGCAGCCCTAGGCCGGGACTAGCGGGAGAAGGTGAGCAGTACTTC. This codes for CASSPRPGLAGEGEQYF. The J gene is TRBJ2-4, the V gene TRBV11-2; TRBD2 aligns across 14 bases. J gave up 13 bases and V 5 bases, and 16 bases lay outside the gene matches. The CDR3 is made up of 17 amino acids. CDR1 is SGHAT and CDR2 is FQNNGV in the germline V gene.

The chain carries TRBV5-1 and TRBJ2-5; D gene uncertain. V lost 0 bases and J lost 2, with 11 bases in between. The CDR3 runs to 15 residues. Germline loops: CDR1 SGHRS, CDR2 YFSETQ. Here the CDR3 DNA reads TGCGCCAGCAGCTTGGCCTCGAACTTACAAGAGACCCAGTACTTC. This sequence encodes CASSLASNLQETQYF.

This clonotype was seen many times. The chain couples TRBV20-1 to TRBJ1-1; TRBD1 is a possible D gene (6 bases). Trimming pared 5 bases from V and 1 base from J, leaving 17 bases between. Per germline, CDR1 DFQATT and CDR2 SNEGSKA (reference sequence). The CDR3 sequence is 15 residues long. The CDR3 sequence is CSAGGGAVGNTEAFF. CDR3 in DNA: TGCAGTGCTGGTGGGGGCGCGGTTGGGAACACTGAAGCTTTCTTT.

This clonotype was counted many times. The CDR3, as DNA: TGTGCCAGCAGTTTTGGGACAGCTGCTGAGACCCAGTACTTC. Its translation: CASSFGTAAETQYF. This chain uses TRBV12-3 or TRBV12-4 with TRBJ2-5, with TRBD1 matching over 7 bases. V trimming: 3 bases; J trimming: 5 bases; junction bases outside the gene matches: 6. The CDR3 contains 14 residues.

This clonotype was seen repeatedly, ten times or more. This rearrangement joins TRBV7-2 to TRBJ2-1; the match to TRBD2 covers 13 bases. The CDR3 length is 16 residues. CDR1 is SGHTA and CDR2 is FQGNSA in the germline V gene. With V trimmed by 5 bases and J by 8 bases, 9 bases remained unmatched. CDR3 DNA: TGTGCCAGCAGCGCGGGACTAGCGGGAAATGTCTATGAGCAGTTCTTC. It specifies CASSAGLAGNVYEQFF. The whole variable domain, filled in from reference TRBV7-2 and TRBJ2-1, reads GAGVSQSPSNKVTEKGKDVELRCDPISGHTALYWYRQSLGQGLEFLIYFQGNSAPDKSGLPSDRFSAERTGGSVSTLTIQRTQQEDSAVYLCASSAGLAGNVYEQFFGPGTRLTVL.

Ten or more counts support this clonotype. The genes are TRBV12-3 or TRBV12-4 and TRBJ2-2; D remains unclear. The CDR3 consists of 14 residues. The V and J ends lost 1 base and 5 bases respectively, with 8 bases between them. Written as DNA, the CDR3 is TGTGCCAGCAGTTTAGGCCAGAAGACCGGGGAGCTGTTTTTT. Protein sequence: CASSLGQKTGELFF.